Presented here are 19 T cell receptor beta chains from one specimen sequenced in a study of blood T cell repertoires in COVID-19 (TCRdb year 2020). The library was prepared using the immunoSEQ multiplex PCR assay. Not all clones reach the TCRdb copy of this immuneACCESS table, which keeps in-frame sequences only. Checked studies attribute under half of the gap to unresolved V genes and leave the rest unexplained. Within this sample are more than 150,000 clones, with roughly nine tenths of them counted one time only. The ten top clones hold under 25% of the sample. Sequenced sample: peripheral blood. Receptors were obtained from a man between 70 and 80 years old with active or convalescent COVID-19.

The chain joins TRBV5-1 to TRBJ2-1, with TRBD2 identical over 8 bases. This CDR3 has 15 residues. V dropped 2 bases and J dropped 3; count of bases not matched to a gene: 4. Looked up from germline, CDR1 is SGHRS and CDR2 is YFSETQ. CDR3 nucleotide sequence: TGCGCCAGCAGCTTTTCGGCGGGAGGCTACAATGAGCAGTTCTTC. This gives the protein CASSFSAGGYNEQFF.

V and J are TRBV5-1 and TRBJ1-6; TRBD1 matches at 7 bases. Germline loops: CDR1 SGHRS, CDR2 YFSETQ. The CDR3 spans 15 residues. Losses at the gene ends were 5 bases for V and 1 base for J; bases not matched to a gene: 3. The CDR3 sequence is CASSQGGSYNSPLHF. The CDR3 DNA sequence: TGCGCCAGCAGTCAGGGGGGATCCTATAATTCACCCCTCCACTTT.

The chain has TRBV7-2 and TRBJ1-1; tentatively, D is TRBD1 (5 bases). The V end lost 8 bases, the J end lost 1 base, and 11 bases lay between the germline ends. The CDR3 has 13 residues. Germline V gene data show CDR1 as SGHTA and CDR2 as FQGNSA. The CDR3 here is CASAGGRNTEAFF. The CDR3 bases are TGTGCCAGCGCCGGGGGGAGGAACACTGAAGCTTTCTTT.

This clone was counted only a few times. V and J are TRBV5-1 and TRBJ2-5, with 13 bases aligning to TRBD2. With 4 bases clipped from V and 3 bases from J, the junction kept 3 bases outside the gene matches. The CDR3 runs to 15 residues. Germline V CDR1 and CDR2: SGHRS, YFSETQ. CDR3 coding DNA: TGCGCCAGCAGCGCCGGACTAGCGGGAGAAGAGACCCAGTACTTC. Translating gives CASSAGLAGEETQYF.

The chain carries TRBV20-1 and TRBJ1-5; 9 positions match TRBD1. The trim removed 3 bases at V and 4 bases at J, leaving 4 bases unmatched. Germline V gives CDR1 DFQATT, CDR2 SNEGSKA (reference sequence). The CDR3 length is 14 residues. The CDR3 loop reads CSASKGTGNQPQHF. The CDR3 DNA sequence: TGCAGTGCTAGTAAGGGGACAGGGAATCAGCCCCAGCATTTT.

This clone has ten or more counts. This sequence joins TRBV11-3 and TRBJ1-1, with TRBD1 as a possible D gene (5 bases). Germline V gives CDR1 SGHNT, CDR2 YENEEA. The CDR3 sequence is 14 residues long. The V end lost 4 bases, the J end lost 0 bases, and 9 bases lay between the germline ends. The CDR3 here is CASSSGGVNTEAFF. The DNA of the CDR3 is TGTGCCAGCAGCTCCGGAGGGGTGAACACTGAAGCTTTCTTT.

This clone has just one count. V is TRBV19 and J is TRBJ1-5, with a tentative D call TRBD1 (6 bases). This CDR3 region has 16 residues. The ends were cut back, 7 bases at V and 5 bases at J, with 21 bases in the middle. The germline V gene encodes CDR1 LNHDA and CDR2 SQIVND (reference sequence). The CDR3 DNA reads TGTGCCAGTACTTCCCCCGGCAGGGGCATCGATCAGCCCCAGCATTTT. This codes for CASTSPGRGIDQPQHF.

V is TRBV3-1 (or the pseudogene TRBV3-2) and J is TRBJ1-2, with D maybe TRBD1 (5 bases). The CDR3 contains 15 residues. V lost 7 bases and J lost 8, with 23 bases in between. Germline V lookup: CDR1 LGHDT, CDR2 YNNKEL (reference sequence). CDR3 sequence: CASTFRNDWGVGYTF. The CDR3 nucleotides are TGTGCCAGCACCTTCCGTAACGATTGGGGGGTCGGCTACACCTTC.

Here the CDR3 DNA reads TGCAGTGCTAGTGATCGGACAGCTGGGACCGGGGAGCTGTTTTTT. This sequence encodes CSASDRTAGTGELFF. The chain employs TRBV20-1 and TRBJ2-2, with a possible D match to TRBD1 (6 bases). Germline assignment: CDR1 DFQATT and CDR2 SNEGSKA (reference sequence). Trimming left V 3 bases short and J 5 bases short, with 16 bases between. The CDR3 extends over 15 amino acids.

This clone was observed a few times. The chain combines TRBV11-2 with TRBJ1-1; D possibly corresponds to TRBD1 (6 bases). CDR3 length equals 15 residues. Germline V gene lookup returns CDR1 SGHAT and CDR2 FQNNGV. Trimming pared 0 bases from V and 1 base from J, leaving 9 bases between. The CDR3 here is CASSLDLRGNTEAFF. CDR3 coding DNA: TGTGCCAGCAGCTTAGATCTCAGGGGGAACACTGAAGCTTTCTTT.

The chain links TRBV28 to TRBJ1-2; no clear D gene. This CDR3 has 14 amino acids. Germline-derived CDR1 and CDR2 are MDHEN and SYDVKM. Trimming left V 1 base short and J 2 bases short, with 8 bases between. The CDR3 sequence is CASSLYSGNYGYTF. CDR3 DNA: TGTGCCAGCAGTTTATATTCCGGGAACTATGGCTACACCTTC.

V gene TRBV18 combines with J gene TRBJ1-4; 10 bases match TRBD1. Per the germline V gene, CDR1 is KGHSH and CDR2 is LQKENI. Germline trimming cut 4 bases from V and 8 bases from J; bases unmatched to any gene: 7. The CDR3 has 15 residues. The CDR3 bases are TGTGCCAGCTCACTCGCCGGGACAGGGGTCGAAAAACTGTTTTTT. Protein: CASSLAGTGVEKLFF.

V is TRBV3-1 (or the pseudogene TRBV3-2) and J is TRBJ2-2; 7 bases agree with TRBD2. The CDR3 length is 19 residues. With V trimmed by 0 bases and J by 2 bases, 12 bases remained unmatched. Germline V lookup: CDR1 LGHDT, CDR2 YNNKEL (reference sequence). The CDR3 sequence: CASSQEALQAGPNTGELFF. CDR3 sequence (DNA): TGTGCCAGCAGCCAAGAGGCCCTCCAAGCGGGACCCAACACCGGGGAGCTGTTTTTT.

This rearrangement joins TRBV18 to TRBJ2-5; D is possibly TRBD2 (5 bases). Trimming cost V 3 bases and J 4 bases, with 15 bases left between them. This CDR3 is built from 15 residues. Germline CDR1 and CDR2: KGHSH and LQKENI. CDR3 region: CASSPLRGPGETQYF. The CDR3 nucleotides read TGTGCCAGCTCACCCCTACGGGGTCCGGGAGAGACCCAGTACTTC.

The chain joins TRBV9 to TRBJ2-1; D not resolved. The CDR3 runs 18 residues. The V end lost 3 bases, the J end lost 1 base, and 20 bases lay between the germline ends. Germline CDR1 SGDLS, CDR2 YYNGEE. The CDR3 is CASSASTVRSQSYNEQFF. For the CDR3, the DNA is TGTGCCAGCAGCGCCTCCACTGTGCGCTCCCAATCCTACAATGAGCAGTTCTTC.

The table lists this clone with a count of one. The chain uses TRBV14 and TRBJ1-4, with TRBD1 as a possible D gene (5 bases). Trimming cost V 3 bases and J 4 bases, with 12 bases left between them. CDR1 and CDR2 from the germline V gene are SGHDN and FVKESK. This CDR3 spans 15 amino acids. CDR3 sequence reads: CASSQLSGNNEKLFF. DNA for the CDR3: TGTGCCAGCAGCCAGCTCTCAGGGAATAATGAAAAACTGTTTTTT.

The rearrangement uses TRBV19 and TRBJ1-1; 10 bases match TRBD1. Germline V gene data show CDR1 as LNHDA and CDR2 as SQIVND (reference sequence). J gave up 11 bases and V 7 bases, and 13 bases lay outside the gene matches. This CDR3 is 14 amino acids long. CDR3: CASTPGTGASRAFF. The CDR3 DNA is TGTGCCAGTACCCCCGGGACAGGGGCCAGTCGGGCTTTCTTT.

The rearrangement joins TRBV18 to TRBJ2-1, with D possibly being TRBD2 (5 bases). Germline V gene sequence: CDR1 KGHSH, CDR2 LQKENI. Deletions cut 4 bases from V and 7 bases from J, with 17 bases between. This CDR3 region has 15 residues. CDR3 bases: TGTGCCAGCTCACTCCTCGGACTCGATCAAAATGAGCAGTTCTTC. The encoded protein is CASSLLGLDQNEQFF.

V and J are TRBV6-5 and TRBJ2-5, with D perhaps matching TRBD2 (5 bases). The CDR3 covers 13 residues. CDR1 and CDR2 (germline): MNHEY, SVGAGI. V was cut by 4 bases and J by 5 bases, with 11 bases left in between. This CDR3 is CASSSGWWETQYF. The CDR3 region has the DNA TGTGCCAGCAGTTCGGGGTGGTGGGAGACCCAGTACTTC.